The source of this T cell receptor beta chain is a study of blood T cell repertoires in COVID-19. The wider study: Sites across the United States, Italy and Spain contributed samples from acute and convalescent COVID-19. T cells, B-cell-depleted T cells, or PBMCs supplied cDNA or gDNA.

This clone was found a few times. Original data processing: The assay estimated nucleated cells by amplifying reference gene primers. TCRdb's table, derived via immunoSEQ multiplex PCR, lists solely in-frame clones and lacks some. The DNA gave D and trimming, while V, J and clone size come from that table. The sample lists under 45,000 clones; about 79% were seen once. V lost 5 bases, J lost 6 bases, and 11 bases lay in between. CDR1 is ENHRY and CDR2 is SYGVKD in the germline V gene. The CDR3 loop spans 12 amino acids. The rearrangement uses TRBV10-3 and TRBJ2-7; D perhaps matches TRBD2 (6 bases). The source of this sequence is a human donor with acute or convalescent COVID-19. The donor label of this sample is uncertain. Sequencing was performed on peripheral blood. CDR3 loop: CAISSREVEQYF. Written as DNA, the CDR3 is TGTGCCATCAGTTCCAGGGAGGTCGAGCAGTACTTC.